This TCR beta chain was observed in a study of blood T cell repertoires in COVID-19 (TCRdb year 2020). General notes on the study: Collaborator samples came from the United States, Italy and Spain and covered acute and convalescent phases of COVID-19. The prospective study material was composed of cDNA or gDNA derived from T cells, B-cell-depleted T cells, or PBMCs. Subjects who had been exposed to COVID-19, were actively infected with it, or had recovered from it provided the deeply sampled blood TCRbeta repertoires that made up the dataset. The repertoires were released in a freely available public database intended as a resource for research on the immune response to SARS-CoV-2. Samples were obtained from the ongoing ImmuneRACE study (first 160 participants) and from about 1,300 subjects provided by 6 global collaborators. A de-identified subject ID, COVID-19 status, age in years and sex were almost always included in the sample metadata. Where available, HLA class I and class II types were taken from metadata supplied by the sample provider and were not determined by assay-based typing. Beyond this particular receptor, the publication reports: The amount of clinical and demographic metadata varied by source and participant and was provided uncurated.

Regarding this clone: Which antigen it targets is not known. Per-nucleotide qualities are absent, and no much larger clonotype sits a single base away.

TCRbeta CDR3 regions were amplified from genomic DNA by means of the immunoSEQ Assay, a bias-controlled multiplex PCR. In the original analysis: The number of nucleated cells in each sample was estimated by amplification of reference gene primers within the assay. To quantify the absolute abundance of each unique TCRbeta CDR3 rearrangement, sequence reads were collapsed and filtered. For each sample, productive Simpson clonality was calculated by taking the square root of Simpson's diversity index across productive rearrangements. Entries here come from immuneACCESS through TCRdb and include only in-frame sequences with V and J called. Some clones fail to appear in such tables; in the studies checked, an unresolved V gene covers under half of the shortfall, and the cause of the remainder is unknown. That table supplies the V and J calls and clone size; D and trimming were determined from the DNA. Within this sample are approximately 50,000 clones, with approximately 83% of them counted one time only. 10% to 13% of the sample goes to the ten largest clones.

Whole blood was collected in K2EDTA tubes by collaborating institutions according to the institutions' own protocols. For TCRbeta analysis, collaborators shipped samples as frozen whole blood, isolated PBMCs, or DNA extracted from either of those sample types. This receptor was obtained from a human donor in a cohort sampled during active COVID-19. The source material was peripheral blood.

Read as DNA, the sequence is TGTGCCAGCTCACCGGACAGGGGCGACACCGGGGAGCTGTTTTTT. It is translated as CASSPDRGDTGELFF. The V and J genes are TRBV18 and TRBJ2-2; TRBD1 agrees with 9 junctional bases. The CDR3, cysteine through phenylalanine, is 15 amino acids long. Just CDR3 DNA is preserved here, 45 bases in frame from base 1. V lost 3 bases and J lost 3 bases, and the count of bases not matched to a germline gene is 2. Sequences KGHSH (CDR1) and LQKENI (CDR2) are obtained from the germline V gene.